The 22 T cell receptor beta chains in this list originate from one sample, sequenced in a study of T cell responses to AZD1222 COVID-19 vaccine. Only in-frame clones appear in the TCRdb table, and some are missing; sequencing was by immunoSEQ multiplex PCR. The sample includes around 150,000 clones, 80% to 95% of them seen just once. Specimen: peripheral blood, collected 28 days after the second AZD1222 dose. Every receptor here comes from an adult who received the AZD1222 COVID-19 vaccine.

There are a few counts of this clone. The V and J genes are TRBV3-1 (or the pseudogene TRBV3-2) and TRBJ2-7; TRBD1 aligns across 12 bases. The CDR3 consists of 16 residues. The trim removed 2 bases at V and 5 bases at J, leaving 7 bases unmatched. Germline CDR1 LGHDT, CDR2 YNNKEL (reference sequence). CDR3 residues: CASSQHTGTGGDEQYF. The CDR3 DNA sequence: TGTGCCAGCAGCCAACATACCGGGACAGGGGGCGACGAGCAGTACTTC.

The chain recombines TRBV5-6 with TRBJ2-1, with TRBD2 matching 14 bases. Germline assignment: CDR1 SGHDT and CDR2 YYEEEE. Trimming took 7 bases from V and 12 from J; bases not matched to a gene: 9. The CDR3 spans 14 residues. The DNA for the CDR3 is TGTGCCAGCGCGTCGGGACTAGCGGGAGTAGGGCAGTTCTTC. Translating gives CASASGLAGVGQFF.

The chain recombines TRBV9 with TRBJ2-1; 8 nucleotides align to TRBD1. CDR1 is SGDLS, CDR2 YYNGEE, per germline. V dropped 4 bases and J dropped 2; count of bases not matched to a gene: 5. The CDR3 runs 15 residues. The CDR3 coding sequence is TGTGCCAGCAGCCGCAGGACAGGGCCCTACAATGAGCAGTTCTTC. It codes for CASSRRTGPYNEQFF.

The V and J genes are TRBV5-5 and TRBJ1-4, with D unclear. The CDR3 is 15 amino acids. CDR1 and CDR2 from the germline V gene are SGHKS and YYEKEE (reference sequence). The germline V and J ends were trimmed by 0 bases and 3 bases, with 9 bases remaining between them. CDR3 region: CASSLAARPNEKLFF. The CDR3 region has the DNA TGTGCCAGCAGCTTGGCCGCGAGACCTAATGAAAAACTGTTTTTT.

This chain uses TRBV18 with TRBJ2-7; D unclear. Trimming removed 3 bases at V and 6 bases at J, with 6 bases between. Germline CDR1 KGHSH, CDR2 LQKENI. The CDR3 consists of 11 residues. CDR3 loop: CASSPSGEQYF. CDR3 DNA: TGTGCCAGCTCACCGTCCGGCGAGCAGTACTTC.

The rearrangement links TRBV18 to TRBJ2-1, with 16 bases identical to TRBD2. V dropped 0 bases and J dropped 9; count of bases not matched to a gene: 2. The germline gives CDR1 KGHSH, CDR2 LQKENI. The length of the CDR3 is 16 residues. For the CDR3, the DNA is TGTGCCAGCTCACCACCGGGACTAGCGGGAGGGCGTGAGCAGTTCTTC. Its protein is CASSPPGLAGGREQFF.

The CDR3: CASSVWDQNTEAFF. The CDR3 DNA follows: TGTGCCAGCAGTGTGTGGGACCAGAACACTGAAGCTTTCTTT. The rearrangement joins TRBV2 to TRBJ1-1, with D possibly matching TRBD1 (5 bases). The CDR3 runs to 14 residues. The germline gives CDR1 SNHLY, CDR2 FYNNEI. V was cut by 4 bases and J by 1 base, with 10 bases left in between.

V and J are TRBV7-9 and TRBJ1-2; D remains ambiguous. With 1 base removed from V and 3 bases from J, the gap between germline ends came to 12 bases. The V gene's germline CDR1 is SEHNR and CDR2 FQNEAQ (reference sequence). The CDR3 is 15 amino acids. CDR3 nucleotides: TGTGCCAGCAGCTTAGATCCGGGGAGGGACTATGGCTACACCTTC. It yields the protein CASSLDPGRDYGYTF.

This chain connects TRBV19 to TRBJ1-5, with D unclear. The CDR3 contains 14 residues. The germline V and J ends were trimmed by 7 bases and 2 bases, with 12 bases remaining between them. CDR1 and CDR2 (germline): LNHDA, SQIVND (reference sequence). CDR3 nucleotides: TGTGCCAGTAATCCCCGGCAGGGCAATCAGCCCCAGCATTTT. It yields the protein CASNPRQGNQPQHF.

This clone has just one count. The chain recombines TRBV7-8 with TRBJ2-2; no clear D. Germline assignment: CDR1 SGHVS and CDR2 FQNEAQ. Trimming took 3 bases from V and 6 from J, leaving 5 bases between them. The CDR3 loop spans 12 amino acids. Here the CDR3 reads CASSFVAGELFF. The CDR3 DNA reads as TGTGCCAGCAGCTTTGTCGCCGGGGAGCTGTTTTTT.

The V gene is TRBV20-1, the J gene TRBJ1-2, with D possibly TRBD1 on 6 matching bases. This CDR3 comprises 11 residues. Trimming left V 6 bases short and J 5 bases short, with 10 bases between. Germline lookup yields CDR1 DFQATT and CDR2 SNEGSKA (reference sequence). The CDR3 coding sequence is TGCAGTGCGGCCAGGGGATATGGCTACACCTTC. It translates to CSAARGYGYTF.

V and J are TRBV19 and TRBJ2-7; either TRBD1 or TRBD2 may supply D (7 bases each). The germline V gene has CDR1 LNHDA and CDR2 SQIVND (reference sequence). There are 13 residues in the CDR3. Trimming removed 10 bases from V and 2 bases from J, with 15 bases in between. The CDR3 reads CATTAGGAYEQYF. The CDR3 nucleotides read TGTGCCACCACGGCAGGGGGGGCCTACGAGCAGTACTTC. Combining the CDR3 with reference TRBV19 and TRBJ2-7 gives the whole variable domain DGGITQSPKYLFRKEGQNVTLSCEQNLNHDAMYWYRQDPGQGLRLIYYSQIVNDFQKGDIAEGYSVSREKKESFPLTVTSAQKNPTAFYLCATTAGGAYEQYFGPGTRLTVT.

The table lists this clone with a few counts. This sequence joins TRBV5-1 and TRBJ2-7; perhaps TRBD1 as D (5 bases). This CDR3 has 16 amino acids. Per the germline V gene, CDR1 is SGHRS and CDR2 is YFSETQ. Trimming stripped 2 bases from V and 5 bases from J, with 20 bases between. The CDR3 spells CASSFLDDSPTHEQYF. The CDR3, as DNA: TGCGCCAGCAGCTTCCTAGACGACAGTCCCACTCACGAGCAGTACTTC.

CDR3 in amino acids: CASSRGAGTYGYTF. The CDR3 nucleotides read TGTGCCAGCAGTCGAGGGGCAGGGACCTATGGCTACACCTTC. The gene calls are TRBV6-2 or TRBV6-3 and TRBJ1-2, with a possible D match to TRBD1 (5 bases). The germline V gene has CDR1 MNHEY and CDR2 SVGEGT. Deletions cut 5 bases from V and 4 bases from J, with 14 bases between. This CDR3 contains 14 residues.

The chain recombines TRBV13 with TRBJ2-6; 9 nucleotides match TRBD1. Germline trimming cut 8 bases from V and 2 bases from J; bases unmatched to any gene: 13. This CDR3 is built from 18 residues. Germline CDR1 reads PRHDT; CDR2 reads FYEKMQ (reference sequence). The CDR3 DNA reads TGTGCCAGCGGCCCTGGGACAGGGACATCTCCTGGGGCCAACGTCCTGACTTTC. Amino acid sequence: CASGPGTGTSPGANVLTF. The variable domain in full, completed from reference TRBV13 and TRBJ2-6, reads AAGVIQSPRHLIKEKRETATLKCYPIPRHDTVYWYQQGPGQDPQFLISFYEKMQSDKGSIPDRFSAQQFSDYHSELNMSSLELGDSALYFCASGPGTGTSPGANVLTFGAGSRLTVL.

V is TRBV3-1 (or the pseudogene TRBV3-2) and J is TRBJ1-3; D unresolved. This CDR3 contains 15 residues. Trimming took off 2 bases at V and 2 bases at J, with 10 bases between the two ends. Germline V gives CDR1 LGHDT, CDR2 YNNKEL (reference sequence). The CDR3 is CASSQRVPAGNTIYF. CDR3 sequence (DNA): TGTGCCAGCAGCCAACGGGTCCCAGCTGGAAACACCATATATTTT.

This clone showed up just a few times. The rearrangement links TRBV4-2 to TRBJ2-7, with D possibly matching TRBD2 (5 bases). CDR1 LGHNA and CDR2 YNFKEQ come from the germline V gene. The V gene lost 0 bases and the J gene lost 4 bases, with 10 bases spanning the gap. This CDR3 region has 14 residues. This chain's CDR3 is CASSQDPRGYEQYF. CDR3 bases: TGTGCCAGCAGCCAAGACCCCCGGGGATACGAGCAGTACTTC.

The chain has TRBV14 and TRBJ1-5, with D unclear. Germline CDR1 reads SGHDN; CDR2 reads FVKESK. V was pared by 5 bases and J by 2 bases, with 10 bases between. The CDR3 consists of 14 residues. CDR3 nucleotides: TGTGCCAGCAGCACCGTATGGGGCAATCAGCCCCAGCATTTT. The encoded protein is CASSTVWGNQPQHF.

V and J are TRBV7-8 and TRBJ2-7, with 8 positions matching TRBD1. The CDR3 is 15 amino acids. V lost 5 bases, J lost 0 bases, and 6 bases stayed unmatched. Germline V lookup: CDR1 SGHVS, CDR2 FQNEAQ. The CDR3 reads CASSHGTGYSYEQYF. The DNA of the CDR3 is TGTGCCAGCAGCCATGGGACAGGATACTCCTACGAGCAGTACTTC. Supplemented by reference TRBV7-8 and TRBJ2-7, the full variable domain reads GAGVSQSPRYKVAKRGQDVALRCDPISGHVSLFWYQQALGQGPEFLTYFQNEAQLDKSGLPSDRFFAERPEGSVSTLKIQRTQQEDSAVYLCASSHGTGYSYEQYFGPGTRLTVT.

The chain links TRBV5-6 to TRBJ2-1; 7 nucleotides align to TRBD1. This CDR3 region has 16 residues. V was pared by 0 bases and J by 0 bases, with 3 bases of the junction left unmatched. CDR1 SGHDT and CDR2 YYEEEE come from the germline V gene. The chain's CDR3 is CASSLDAGGSYNEQFF. DNA for the CDR3: TGTGCCAGCAGCTTGGATGCAGGGGGCTCCTACAATGAGCAGTTCTTC.

The gene calls are TRBV19 and TRBJ1-1, with a possible D match to TRBD1 (5 bases). In germline, CDR1 is LNHDA, CDR2 SQIVND (reference sequence). This CDR3 is 14 amino acids long. Trimming took off 7 bases at V and 1 base at J, with 13 bases between the two ends. CDR3 region: CASTHRGSNTEAFF. For the CDR3, the DNA is TGTGCCAGTACCCACCGGGGCTCGAACACTGAAGCTTTCTTT. Combining the CDR3 with reference TRBV19 and TRBJ1-1 gives the whole variable domain DGGITQSPKYLFRKEGQNVTLSCEQNLNHDAMYWYRQDPGQGLRLIYYSQIVNDFQKGDIAEGYSVSREKKESFPLTVTSAQKNPTAFYLCASTHRGSNTEAFFGQGTRLTVV.

The chain carries TRBV5-5 and TRBJ2-5; D may be TRBD1 (5 bases). Trimming left V 0 bases short and J 2 bases short, with 17 bases between. The CDR3 runs 17 residues. CDR1 is SGHKS, CDR2 YYEKEE, per germline (reference sequence). CDR3 sequence: CASSLEGWVGFQETQYF. The CDR3 coding sequence is TGTGCCAGCAGCTTGGAGGGGTGGGTAGGCTTTCAAGAGACCCAGTACTTC. Looking up the rest from reference TRBV5-5 and TRBJ2-5 gives the full variable domain: DAGVTQSPTHLIKTRGQQVTLRCSPISGHKSVSWYQQVLGQGPQFIFQYYEKEERGRGNFPDRFSARQFPNYSSELNVNALLLGDSALYLCASSLEGWVGFQETQYFGPGTRLLVL.